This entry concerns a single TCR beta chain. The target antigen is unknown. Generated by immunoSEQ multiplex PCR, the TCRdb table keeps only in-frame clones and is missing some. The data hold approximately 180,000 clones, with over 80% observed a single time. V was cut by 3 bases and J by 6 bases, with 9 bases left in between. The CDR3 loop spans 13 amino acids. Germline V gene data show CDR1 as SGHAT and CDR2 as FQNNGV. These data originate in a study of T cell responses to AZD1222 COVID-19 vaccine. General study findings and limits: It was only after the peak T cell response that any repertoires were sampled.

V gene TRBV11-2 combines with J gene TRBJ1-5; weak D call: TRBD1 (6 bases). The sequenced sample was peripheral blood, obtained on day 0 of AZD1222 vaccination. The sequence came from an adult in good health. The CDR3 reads CASSFTGIQPQHF. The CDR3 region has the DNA TGTGCCAGCAGCTTTACAGGGATTCAGCCCCAGCATTTT.